Listed below are T cell receptor beta chains from one sample, sequenced in a study of CD8+ T cells in alopecia areata. The protocol was immunoSEQ multiplex PCR, while the TCRdb copy is restricted to in-frame clones and leaves out a portion. The sample consists of around 100,000 clones, 45% to 65% of them appearing once. This material consisted of CD4+ T cells sorted from blood, taken at week 24, from a patient treated with tofacitinib. The source is a human donor with alopecia areata. The conserved cysteine and the conserved F or W are not part of the CDR3 here. The order of the fields is D gene, J gene, V gene, CDR3 protein. D genes are given only for firm matches.

d_gene: TRBD2; j_gene: TRBJ2-5; v_gene: TRBV2; CDR3aa: ASSEQGLAQETQY
d_gene: TRBD1; j_gene: TRBJ1-5; v_gene: TRBV30; CDR3aa: AWSEGQGTQPQH
d_gene: NA; j_gene: TRBJ2-7; v_gene: TRBV30; CDR3aa: AWRTLPYEQY
d_gene: NA; j_gene: TRBJ1-2; v_gene: TRBV4-3; CDR3aa: ASSQAKGSNYGYT
d_gene: NA; j_gene: TRBJ1-6; v_gene: TRBV9; CDR3aa: ASSAEGRTNSPLH
d_gene: NA; j_gene: TRBJ2-3; v_gene: TRBV7-2; CDR3aa: ASSLPVFDTQY
d_gene: NA; j_gene: TRBJ2-5; v_gene: TRBV6-6; CDR3aa: ASGKSETQY
d_gene: TRBD1; j_gene: TRBJ2-5; v_gene: TRBV9; CDR3aa: ASSVGTATYQETQY
d_gene: TRBD1; j_gene: TRBJ1-4; v_gene: TRBV5-1; CDR3aa: ASSLGQGSEKLF
d_gene: NA; j_gene: TRBJ2-3; v_gene: TRBV30; CDR3aa: AWSPQMGTQY
d_gene: NA; j_gene: TRBJ2-5; v_gene: TRBV11-2; CDR3aa: ASSSLARETQY
d_gene: NA; j_gene: TRBJ2-5; v_gene: TRBV7-9; CDR3aa: ASSQARGLIQETQY
d_gene: NA; j_gene: TRBJ1-2; v_gene: TRBV6-1; CDR3aa: ASSARPRGYT
d_gene: NA; j_gene: TRBJ2-2; v_gene: TRBV12-5; CDR3aa: ASGPESGELF
d_gene: TRBD1; j_gene: TRBJ1-2; v_gene: TRBV6-1; CDR3aa: ASSEVGTGPYGYT
d_gene: NA; j_gene: TRBJ2-4; v_gene: TRBV19; CDR3aa: ASSPPGPRNIQY
d_gene: NA; j_gene: TRBJ2-3; v_gene: TRBV29-1; CDR3aa: SVERGASTDTQY
d_gene: NA; j_gene: TRBJ1-2; v_gene: TRBV29-1; CDR3aa: SVGLGDYGYT